The 8 T cell receptor beta chains below were found in one sample sequenced in a study of blood T cell repertoires in COVID-19. The data were produced by immunoSEQ multiplex PCR, yet TCRdb's version contains in-frame clones alone and is incomplete. The sample yields under 300,000 clones, around 90% seen once. Sample: PBMCs or T cells enriched from blood (not recorded which). These TCRs come from a woman in her thirties or forties who had been exposed to COVID-19.

The V call is TRBV9, the J call TRBJ1-3; no firm D call. This CDR3 comprises 13 residues. Trimming removed 0 bases from V and 4 bases from J, with 5 bases in between. CDR1 SGDLS and CDR2 YYNGEE come from the germline V gene. The CDR3 DNA reads as TGTGCCAGCAGCGTAGGTCCGGGAAACACCATATATTTT. This translates into CASSVGPGNTIYF.

The table lists this clone with a count of one. V usage is TRBV5-6 and J usage is TRBJ2-3, with TRBD1 matching 10 bases. This CDR3 spans 16 amino acids. Germline lookup yields CDR1 SGHDT and CDR2 YYEEEE. With 4 bases clipped from V and 4 bases from J, the junction kept 9 bases outside the gene matches. DNA for the CDR3: TGTGCCAGCAGCCCCCTTCGGGACAGGGGCTCAGATACGCAGTATTTT. Amino acid sequence: CASSPLRDRGSDTQYF.

The rearrangement joins TRBV4-2 to TRBJ2-5; D is perhaps TRBD2 (6 bases). The V gene lost 5 bases and the J gene lost 0 bases, with 16 bases spanning the gap. Germline V CDR1 and CDR2: LGHNA, YNFKEQ. The CDR3 covers 16 residues. The CDR3 coding sequence is TGTGCCAGCAGCGGAGTCCAGGCGGGACACCAAGAGACCCAGTACTTC. Protein: CASSGVQAGHQETQYF.

The chain uses TRBV28 and TRBJ1-5, with 11 bases identical to TRBD1. J lost 6 bases, V lost 10 bases, and 11 bases had no gene match. The CDR3 is made up of 15 amino acids. The germline V gene encodes CDR1 MDHEN and CDR2 SYDVKM. CDR3 nucleotides: TGTGCCACCAACACCGCCGGGACAGGGGGTCAGCCCCAGCATTTT. Translated: CATNTAGTGGQPQHF.

The CDR3 is CASSSRGWGGSYNSPLHF. DNA of the CDR3: TGCGCCAGCAGTTCTAGGGGATGGGGCGGCTCCTATAATTCACCCCTCCACTTT. V and J are TRBV10-1 and TRBJ1-6, with a weak D call TRBD1 (5 bases). This CDR3 region has 18 residues. Trimming pared 5 bases from V and 0 bases from J, leaving 17 bases between. The germline V gene encodes CDR1 WNHNN and CDR2 SYGVQD (reference sequence).

The chain has TRBV3-1 (or the pseudogene TRBV3-2) and TRBJ1-2; unclear D gene. Germline V gene data show CDR1 as LGHDT and CDR2 as YNNKEL (reference sequence). Trimming shortened V by 3 bases and J by 5 bases, and 16 bases separated the two germline ends. The CDR3 runs 15 residues. CDR3 DNA sequence: TGTGCCAGCAGCCACGGAGGAGTAGTGACTTATGGCTACACCTTC. Its translation is CASSHGGVVTYGYTF.

The V call is TRBV7-2, the J call TRBJ1-1; no clear D. V was shortened by 3 bases and J by 2 bases, with 4 bases between the two germline ends. Germline loops: CDR1 SGHTA, CDR2 FQGNSA. The CDR3 is 12 amino acids. CDR3 protein: CASSFPNTEAFF. As DNA, the CDR3 is TGTGCCAGCAGCTTCCCAAACACTGAAGCTTTCTTT. The whole variable domain, filled in from reference TRBV7-2 and TRBJ1-1, reads GAGVSQSPSNKVTEKGKDVELRCDPISGHTALYWYRQSLGQGLEFLIYFQGNSAPDKSGLPSDRFSAERTGGSVSTLTIQRTQQEDSAVYLCASSFPNTEAFFGQGTRLTVV.

This clone was recorded once. This chain connects TRBV5-1 to TRBJ1-5; maybe TRBD1 (6 bases). Germline V gives CDR1 SGHRS, CDR2 YFSETQ. Trimming shortened V by 4 bases and J by 0 bases, and 14 bases separated the two germline ends. The CDR3 sequence is 16 residues long. CDR3 DNA: TGCGCCAGCAGCCCCGGCCCAGGGGATAGCAATCAGCCCCAGCATTTT. Its translation is CASSPGPGDSNQPQHF.